This TCR beta chain was found in a study of blood T cell repertoires in COVID-19. The V gene lost 7 bases and the J gene lost 1 base, with 22 bases spanning the gap. The V gene's germline CDR1 is MNHEY and CDR2 SMNVEV (reference sequence). The CDR3 consists of 17 residues. TCRdb keeps only in-frame clones here, not all; method: immunoSEQ multiplex PCR. The data contain a few hundred thousand clones, 87% of them seen just once; the ten biggest clones take up 2% to 2.5%. The V call is TRBV27, the J call TRBJ1-1; D gene ambiguous. The sequencing input was peripheral blood. The sequence was collected from a woman between 45 and 65 years old who had recovered from COVID-19. In nucleotides, the CDR3 is TGTGCCAGCACCCCACTGAGCGGGGAGGAAAGGAACACTGAAGCTTTCTTT. Amino acids: CASTPLSGEERNTEAFF.